The entry that follows covers one T cell receptor (beta chain) sequence. No antigen is known for it. Trimming took 6 bases from V and 4 from J, leaving 9 bases between them. The CDR3 has 12 amino acids. Germline assignment: CDR1 SEHNR and CDR2 FQNEAQ (reference sequence). Donors were systemically healthy Caucasian individuals from Russia aged roughly 6 to 100 years. The record originates from a study of blood T cells in healthy people across ages. Study observations and caveats: Diversity figures derived from one million T cells were judged to underestimate the true value. Older individuals had lower TCR beta diversity per million T cells (the decline was roughly linear).

A J-beta primer mix and a sample-barcoded 5' primer were used in a second PCR of roughly 6 to 11 cycles. Researchers report that a template-switch adaptor with 12 random nucleotides tagged each cDNA molecule. TCRdb used MiXCR to reprocess the 5' RACE reads, holding one entry per CDR3 protein. The table includes about 970,000 distinct CDR3 sequences, 51% detected once. Sequences were obtained from blood. The clonotype originates from a woman aged 55 to 70 in good health. The J gene is TRBJ2-5, the V gene TRBV7-9; D unresolved. The CDR3: CASSYATETQYF. The DNA of the CDR3 is TGTGCCAGCAGTTATGCAACAGAGACCCAGTACTTC.